This T cell receptor (beta chain) appears in the sequencing data of a study of shared T cell receptors in the human thymus. Germline CDR1 SGHDN, CDR2 FVKESK. V was pared by 4 bases and J by 5 bases, with 17 bases of the junction left unmatched. The CDR3 runs 21 residues. This table comes from immunoSEQ multiplex PCR, and its TCRdb copy is limited to in-frame clones, with some not included. The sample includes roughly 550,000 clones, about 80% seen only once; the top ten take about 0.014%. These sequences were also reported in another study, on human thymus T cells. From that report: Corrective heart surgery yielded the resections from which the thymus tissue came. Thymic as well as blood repertoires seemed to favor certain V and J genes unevenly. Unrelated individuals were reported by related research to share highly overlapping thymic repertoires.

The source material was thymocytes. The TCR sequence derives from a boy in the first two years of life with a congenital heart defect. The chain combines TRBV14 with TRBJ2-2; 15 bases align to TRBD2. In DNA, the CDR3 is TGTGCCAGCAGCCGCTCCGGCCTCGGACTAGCGGGAGGGCCCTGGACCGGGGAGCTGTTTTTT. Its translation: CASSRSGLGLAGGPWTGELFF.